A selection of T cell receptor beta chains follows, all from one sample in a study of blood T cell repertoires in COVID-19. Measured with immunoSEQ multiplex PCR; TCRdb has only the in-frame clones, and not every one. Seen here are some 96,000 clones, about 80% observed once, and the top ten hold 12%. Source material: peripheral blood. The source of these receptors is a woman in her 70s with acute or convalescent COVID-19. Both conserved end residues are part of each CDR3. D genes are given only for firm matches. Some rows have no size entry. The others give once, few or many, or a class for an expanded clone.

CDR3 protein | CDR3 DNA | D gene | clone size | J gene | V gene
CASSLDMSGQETQYF | TGCGCCAGCAGCTTGGATATGTCCGGCCAAGAGACCCAGTACTTC | - | - | TRBJ2-5 | TRBV5-1
CATEPGQGNGNTIYF | TGTGCCACGGAACCGGGCCAGGGTAACGGAAACACCATATATTTT | - | - | TRBJ1-3 | TRBV19
CASSLSALGQGITEAFF | TGTGCCAGCAGTTTATCAGCCCTAGGACAGGGGATCACTGAAGCTTTCTTT | TRBD1 | - | TRBJ1-1 | TRBV27
CASGTRTGTNTGELFF | TGTGCTAGTGGTACCCGGACAGGCACGAACACCGGGGAGCTGTTTTTT | TRBD1 | - | TRBJ2-2 | TRBV12-5
CASSQGGVSQGQPQHF | TGTGCCAGCAGCCAAGGGGGAGTCTCCCAGGGGCAGCCCCAGCATTTT | - | - | TRBJ1-5 | TRBV28
CASSFGSNTEAFF | TGCGCCAGCAGCTTCGGGTCGAACACTGAAGCTTTCTTT | - | - | TRBJ1-1 | TRBV5-1
CASSAGRGIQYF | TGTGCCAGCAGTGCGGGCAGGGGCATTCAGTACTTC | - | once | TRBJ2-4 | TRBV2
CASSPLQGRPYF | TGTGCCAGCAGTCCTCTACAGGGAAGGCCGTACTTC | - | - | TRBJ2-4 | TRBV6-6
CASSLAYRAFF | TGTGCCAGCAGCTTAGCCTACAGGGCTTTCTTT | - | - | TRBJ1-1 | TRBV11-2
CAGGRGSTDTQYF | TGTGCCGGAGGCCGGGGTAGCACAGATACGCAGTATTTT | - | - | TRBJ2-3 | TRBV12-3/TRBV12-4
CASSPQGISTGELFF | TGCGCCAGCAGCCCCCAGGGGATAAGCACCGGGGAGCTGTTTTTT | - | - | TRBJ2-2 | TRBV5-1
CASSPLGRGADTEAFF | TGTGCCAGTAGCCCATTAGGACGGGGGGCGGACACTGAAGCTTTCTTT | - | - | TRBJ1-1 | TRBV19
CASSLAGTGGEKLFF | TGTGCCAGCAGCTTGGCCGGGACAGGGGGTGAAAAACTGTTTTTT | TRBD1 | - | TRBJ1-4 | TRBV5-4
CASSHLATSSYNEQFF | TGTGCCAGCAGCCACCTAGCGACGAGCTCCTACAATGAGCAGTTCTTC | - | - | TRBJ2-1 | TRBV14
CASKWGSHSPLHF | TGTGCCAGCAAATGGGGCTCCCATTCACCCCTCCACTTT | - | - | TRBJ1-6 | TRBV6-5
CASSLNSLTQFF | TGTGCCAGCAGCCTAAACAGCCTTACCCAGTTCTTC | - | - | TRBJ2-1 | TRBV7-3
CASSLWRQGSSNQPQHF | TGTGCCAGCAGCTTGTGGAGACAGGGGAGTAGCAATCAGCCCCAGCATTTT | TRBD1 | - | TRBJ1-5 | TRBV5-8
CAISESEYYGYTF | TGTGCCATCAGTGAGTCGGAGTACTATGGCTACACCTTC | - | - | TRBJ1-2 | TRBV10-3
CASSLGDSGEAFF | TGTGCCAGCAGTTTGGGGGACTCGGGCGAAGCTTTCTTT | - | - | TRBJ1-1 | TRBV12-3/TRBV12-4
CAWSVLSVAFF | TGTGCCTGGAGTGTACTCTCTGTGGCTTTCTTT | - | - | TRBJ1-1 | TRBV30
CASSPPGTGSPLHF | TGTGCCAGCAGTCCCCCCGGGACAGGGTCACCCCTCCACTTT | TRBD1 | - | TRBJ1-6 | TRBV6-5